This T cell receptor beta chain was retrieved from a study of T cell responses to AZD1222 COVID-19 vaccine. At the level of the study: Both about-4-week and about-12-week second-dose recipients were combined.

The data were produced by immunoSEQ multiplex PCR, yet TCRdb's version contains in-frame clones alone and is incomplete. The sample has 150,000 to 200,000 clones; more than 80% are singletons. Regarding the study as a whole: In a largely white British group with more females than males, clonal diversity was possibly underestimated. Vaccine-associated CD4 TCRs spanned spike, dominant at 160-218 and 743-854. Regions left unmutated in variants are reportedly the target of nearly half of spike-specific TCRs.

Concerning this clone: No antigen is known for it. In the same sample, other DNA sequences code for this CDR3.

The CDR3 has 11 residues. V was cut by 5 bases and J by 2 bases, with 4 bases left in between. This TCR derives from an adult in good health. The source was peripheral blood, collected on day 0 of AZD1222 vaccination. The chain links TRBV12-3 or TRBV12-4 to TRBJ2-7; no definite D call. In DNA, the CDR3 is TGTGCCAGCAGTAAAACCTACGAGCAGTACTTC. It specifies CASSKTYEQYF.